The present entry profiles one T cell receptor beta chain with its context. What it binds is not known. The data derive from a study of T cell responses to AZD1222 COVID-19 vaccine. Findings of the study overall: Donor demographics were predominantly white British with a female majority; clonal diversity may be underestimated.

This CDR3 spans 16 amino acids. The germline V gene has CDR1 SGHAT and CDR2 FQNNGV. V shed 1 base and J shed 8 bases, with 20 bases lying between them. The assay was immunoSEQ multiplex PCR, and TCRdb's table has in-frame clones only and misses some. The repertoire includes 150,000 to 200,000 clones, roughly 94% of them detected once, and approximately 1.2% sits in the top ten. Sequences were derived from peripheral blood, sampled 28 days after the second AZD1222 dose. The chain carries TRBV11-2 and TRBJ1-2, with D tentatively TRBD1 (6 bases). The TCR was taken from an adult who received the AZD1222 COVID-19 vaccine. CDR3 nucleotide sequence: TGTGCCAGCAGCTTAGTCCCTGAAACAGGGTATAGCGGCTACACCTTC. Its translation is CASSLVPETGYSGYTF.